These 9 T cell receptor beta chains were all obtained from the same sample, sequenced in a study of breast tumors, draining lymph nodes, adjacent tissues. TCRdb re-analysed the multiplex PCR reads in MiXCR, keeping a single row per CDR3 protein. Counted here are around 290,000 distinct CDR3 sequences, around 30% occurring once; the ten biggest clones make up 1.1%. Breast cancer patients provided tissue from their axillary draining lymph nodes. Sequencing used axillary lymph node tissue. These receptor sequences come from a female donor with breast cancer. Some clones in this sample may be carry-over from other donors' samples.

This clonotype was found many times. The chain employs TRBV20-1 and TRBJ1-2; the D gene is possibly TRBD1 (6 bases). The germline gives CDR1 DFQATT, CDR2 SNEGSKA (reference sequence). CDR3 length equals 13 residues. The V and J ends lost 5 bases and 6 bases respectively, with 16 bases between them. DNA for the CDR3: TGCAGTGCTGGAGGGTGGGGGCTGGATGGCTACACCTTC. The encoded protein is CSAGGWGLDGYTF.

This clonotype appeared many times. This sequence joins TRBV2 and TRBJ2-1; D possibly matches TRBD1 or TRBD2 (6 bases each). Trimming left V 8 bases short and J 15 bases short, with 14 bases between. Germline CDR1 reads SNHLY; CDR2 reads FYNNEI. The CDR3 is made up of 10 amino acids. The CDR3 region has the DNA TGTGCCAGCCGACGGGGGCTGTGGTTCTTC. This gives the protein CASRRGLWFF.

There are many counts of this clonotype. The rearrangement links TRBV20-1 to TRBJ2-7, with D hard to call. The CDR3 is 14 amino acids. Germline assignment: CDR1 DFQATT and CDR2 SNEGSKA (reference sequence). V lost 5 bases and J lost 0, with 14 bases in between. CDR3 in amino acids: CSASTGFRSYEQYF. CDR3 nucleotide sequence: TGCAGTGCTTCGACCGGTTTCCGCTCCTACGAGCAGTACTTC.

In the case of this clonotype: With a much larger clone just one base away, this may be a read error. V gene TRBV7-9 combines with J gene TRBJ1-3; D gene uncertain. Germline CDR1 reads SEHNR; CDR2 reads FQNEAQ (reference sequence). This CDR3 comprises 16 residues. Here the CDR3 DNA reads TGTGCCAGCAGCCCTACCGCAGTTAGCTCTGGAAACGCCATATATTTT. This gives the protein CASSPTAVSSGNAIYF. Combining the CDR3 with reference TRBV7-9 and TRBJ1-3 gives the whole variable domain DTGVSQNPRHKITKRGQNVTFRCDPISEHNRLYWYRQTLGQGPEFLTYFQNEAQLEKSRLLSDRFSAERPKGSFSTLEIQRTEQGDSAMYLCASSPTAVSSGNAIYFGEGSWLTVV.

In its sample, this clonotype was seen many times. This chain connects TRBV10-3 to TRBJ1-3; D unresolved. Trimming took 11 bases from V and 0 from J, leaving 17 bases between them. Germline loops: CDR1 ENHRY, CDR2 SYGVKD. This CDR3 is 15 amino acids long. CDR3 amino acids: CAALKGLSSGNTIYF. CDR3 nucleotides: TGTGCCGCTCTCAAAGGATTGAGCTCTGGAAACACCATATATTTT.

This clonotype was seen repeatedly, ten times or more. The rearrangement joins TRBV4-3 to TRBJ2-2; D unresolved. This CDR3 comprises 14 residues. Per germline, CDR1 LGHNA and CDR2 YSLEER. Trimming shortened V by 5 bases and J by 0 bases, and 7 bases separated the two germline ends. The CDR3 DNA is TGCGCCAGCAGCTCGATGCCGAACACCGGGGAGCTGTTTTTT. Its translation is CASSSMPNTGELFF.

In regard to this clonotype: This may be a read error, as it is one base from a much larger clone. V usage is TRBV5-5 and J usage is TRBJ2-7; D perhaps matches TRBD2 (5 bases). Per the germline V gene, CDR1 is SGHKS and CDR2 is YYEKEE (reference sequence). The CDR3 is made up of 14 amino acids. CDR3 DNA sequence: TGCGCCAGCGGCTCGTTCCAAGGCCGGTACGAGCAGTACTTC. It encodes CASGSFQGRYEQYF.

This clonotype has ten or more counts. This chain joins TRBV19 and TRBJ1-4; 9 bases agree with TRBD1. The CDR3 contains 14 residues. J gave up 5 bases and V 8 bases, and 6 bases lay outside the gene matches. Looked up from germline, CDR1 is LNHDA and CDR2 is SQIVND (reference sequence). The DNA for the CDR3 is TGTGCCAGTGGGGGGACAGGGATAAATGAAAAACTGTTTTTT. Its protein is CASGGTGINEKLFF.

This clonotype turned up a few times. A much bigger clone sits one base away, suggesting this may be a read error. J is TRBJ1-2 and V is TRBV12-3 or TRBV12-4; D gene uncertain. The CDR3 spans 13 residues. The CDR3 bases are TGTGCCGGCAGCCCCAACAGTTTCTATGGCTACACCTTC. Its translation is CAGSPNSFYGYTF.